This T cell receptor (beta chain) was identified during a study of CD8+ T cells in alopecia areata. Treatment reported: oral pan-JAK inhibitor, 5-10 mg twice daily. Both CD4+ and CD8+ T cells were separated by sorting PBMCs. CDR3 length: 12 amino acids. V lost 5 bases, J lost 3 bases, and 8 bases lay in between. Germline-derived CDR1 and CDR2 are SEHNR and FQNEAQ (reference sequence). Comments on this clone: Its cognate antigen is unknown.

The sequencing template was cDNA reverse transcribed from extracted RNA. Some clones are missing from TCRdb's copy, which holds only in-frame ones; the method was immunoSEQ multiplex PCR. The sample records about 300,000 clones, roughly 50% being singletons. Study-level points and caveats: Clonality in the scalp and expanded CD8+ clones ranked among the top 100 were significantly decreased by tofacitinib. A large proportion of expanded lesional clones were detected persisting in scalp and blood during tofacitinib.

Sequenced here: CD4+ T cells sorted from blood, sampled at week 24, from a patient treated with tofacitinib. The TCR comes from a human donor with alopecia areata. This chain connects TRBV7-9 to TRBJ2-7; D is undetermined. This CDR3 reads CASSPLYYEQYF. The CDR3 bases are TGTGCCAGCAGCCCCTTATACTACGAGCAGTACTTC.